This T cell receptor (beta chain) was sequenced during a study of early T cells in non-severe SARS-CoV-2 infection. Overall study: The study sequenced bulk RNA from unsorted whole blood, with chains unpaired. General study points: Lookups in VDJdb leaned toward anti-spike CD8 responses and missed private and CD4 specificities.

Attachment of unique molecular identifiers was made to individual cDNA molecules. A single record per CDR3 protein comes from TCRdb applying MiXCR to the 5' RACE reads. The table has about 94,000 distinct CDR3 sequences, roughly 13% seen once. A remark on this clonotype: Its cognate antigen is unknown.

Germline loops: CDR1 MNHNS, CDR2 SASEGT. The CDR3 runs to 14 residues. The V and J ends lost 4 bases and 2 bases respectively, with 11 bases between them. This chain links TRBV6-1 with TRBJ1-2; D gene unclear. Specimen: whole blood. This TCR derives from an adult who was a healthcare worker with PCR-confirmed SARS-CoV-2 infection or an uninfected control (not recorded which). The CDR3 is CASSGTAGNYGYTF. The CDR3 nucleotides read TGTGCCAGCAGTGGTACGGCGGGGAACTATGGCTACACCTTC.